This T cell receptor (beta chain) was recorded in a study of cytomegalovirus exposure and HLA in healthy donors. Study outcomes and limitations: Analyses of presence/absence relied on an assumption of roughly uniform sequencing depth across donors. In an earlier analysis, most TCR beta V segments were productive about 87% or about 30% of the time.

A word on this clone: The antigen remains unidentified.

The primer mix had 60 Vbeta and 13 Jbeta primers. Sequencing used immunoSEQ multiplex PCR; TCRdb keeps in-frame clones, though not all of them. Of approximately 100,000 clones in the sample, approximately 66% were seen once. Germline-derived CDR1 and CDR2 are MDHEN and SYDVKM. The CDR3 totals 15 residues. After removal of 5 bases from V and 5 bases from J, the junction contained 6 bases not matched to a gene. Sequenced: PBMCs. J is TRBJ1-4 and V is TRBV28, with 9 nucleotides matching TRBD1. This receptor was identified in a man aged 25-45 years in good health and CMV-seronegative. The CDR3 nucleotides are TGTGCCAGCAGTATAAACAGGGGGCAAAATGAAAAACTGTTTTTT. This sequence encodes CASSINRGQNEKLFF.